This section outlines one TCR beta chain sequence together with its context. What antigen it recognizes has not been identified. No qualities accompany the bases; no much larger clone lies one base away. The study evaluated CTLA-4 blockade (ipilimumab) given together with focal radiation therapy in patients who had chemo-refractory metastatic non-small-cell lung cancer. Via the germline V gene, CDR1 is MNHEY and CDR2 SVGAGI. V loses 6 bases, J loses 2 bases, and the germline ends lie 17 bases apart. The CDR3 contains 15 residues, cysteine and phenylalanine counted. Of all the DNA, just the CDR3 is kept, 45 bases in frame from base 1. This sample was taken from a study of radiotherapy plus CTLA-4 blockade in lung cancer (dated by TCRdb to the late 2010s). About the study as a whole: Objective responses occurred in roughly 20% of enrolled patients, and 31% achieved disease control.

The library was generated by the immunoSEQ multiplex PCR assay. Held by TCRdb, this immuneACCESS table contains in-frame sequences only and omits some clones. Under half of the omission traces to an unresolved V gene where checked; the cause of the rest is unknown. This sample is represented by over 60,000 clones; about nine tenths of them were singletons. About 38% of the sample goes to the ten largest clones. Broader findings and caveats from the paper: TCR clones derived from tumors expanded in peripheral blood after treatment with radiotherapy and ipilimumab. Increased serum interferon-beta after radiation, together with early dynamic changes in blood T cell clones, were reported to be the strongest predictors of response.

In this chain, TRBV6-5 is recombined with TRBJ2-7; D gene: possibly TRBD2, on 5 matching bases. Source: peripheral blood, taken from a patient treated with radiotherapy plus ipilimumab. The origin of this receptor is a human donor with non-small cell lung cancer that progressed on radiotherapy plus ipilimumab. The CDR3 protein sequence reads: CASRYDTSGAYEQYF. The base sequence is TGTGCCAGCAGATACGACACGAGCGGTGCCTACGAGCAGTACTTC.